This record looks at one T cell receptor (beta chain) sequence and its context. There are a few counts of this clonotype. The target of this receptor is not known. No base quality values were provided; no much bigger clone lies one nucleotide off. This entry is derived from a study of CD8 T cells in ankylosing spondylitis (dated by TCRdb to the late 2010s). About the full investigation: To find TCR variants linked to disease, the study profiled T cell receptor beta repertoires in ankylosing spondylitis patients and healthy donors. The full study cohort was made up of 25 ankylosing spondylitis patients and 108 healthy donors. Peripheral blood samples were taken, and synovial fluid was additionally collected from ankylosing spondylitis patients.

The sequencer was an Illumina HiSeq 2500. Quantitative 5'-RACE with molecular barcodes was used to prepare TCR beta libraries. Turning to the authors' computational methods: Disease-linked TCR variants were identified with a new computational method built on a probabilistic model of VDJ rearrangement. TCRdb handled the public reads itself, with Q25 trimming in fastp and clone calling in MiXCR, and kept productive beta chains. Rows matching on CDR3 protein sequence are summarized as one entry with the most common DNA and genes. TCRdb's processing, not the study's, gives the V and J calls here. The sample table shows 250,000 to 350,000 distinct CDR3 sequences, and about 19% are seen once. About 8% of the sample comes from the top ten. The research as a whole found: Some motif variants were previously reported in synovial fluid and blood of reactive arthritis patients, suggesting common disease-initiation mechanisms. The disease-linked clones showed a CD8+ phenotype and occurred at relatively low frequencies in peripheral blood. Blood from ankylosing spondylitis patients appeared to be characterized by a TCR beta motif made up of eight highly homologous amino acid variants. The disease-linked clones were reported to be significantly enriched in matched synovial fluid samples from ankylosing spondylitis patients.

The junction shows trimming of 5 bases on V and 0 bases on J, plus 17 bases between the germline ends. As encoded in the germline V gene (reference sequence), CDR1 is MNHEY while CDR2 is SMNVEV. Including cysteine and phenylalanine, the CDR3 has 17 amino acids. Of all the DNA, just the CDR3 is kept, 51 bases in frame from base 1. Material: blood, either unsorted or a sorted T cell fraction (not recorded which). The receptor's source is a male donor with ankylosing spondylitis or in good health (not recorded which). The rearranged segments are TRBV27 and TRBJ2-1; the D gene is not confidently resolved. The CDR3 corresponds to CASSVGQHPSSYNEQFF. The nucleotide sequence reads as follows: TGTGCCAGCAGTGTGGGCCAACACCCCAGCTCCTACAATGAGCAGTTCTTC.